This paragraph covers one T cell receptor beta chain sequence. Germline CDR1 reads MGHDK; CDR2 reads SYGVNS. CDR3 length equals 14 residues. V shed 4 bases and J shed 4 bases, with 13 bases lying between them. This sample was included in a study of shared clonotypes between healthy human individuals. Using immunoSEQ multiplex PCR, the repertoire was profiled, and TCRdb retains in-frame clones only, with some absent. The sample includes over a million clones, about four fifths of them seen just once. Sequenced: memory CD4+ T cells from PBMCs. Sample subset: CD45RA-negative fraction. This receptor was obtained from a young man in good health. Some clones in this sample may be carry-over from other donors' samples. The chain has TRBV25-1 and TRBJ1-1, with a weak D call TRBD1 (6 bases). CDR3 coding DNA: TGTGCCAGCAGTGGACAAGGGGGGGGCACTGAAGCTTTCTTT. Translated, it gives CASSGQGGGTEAFF.